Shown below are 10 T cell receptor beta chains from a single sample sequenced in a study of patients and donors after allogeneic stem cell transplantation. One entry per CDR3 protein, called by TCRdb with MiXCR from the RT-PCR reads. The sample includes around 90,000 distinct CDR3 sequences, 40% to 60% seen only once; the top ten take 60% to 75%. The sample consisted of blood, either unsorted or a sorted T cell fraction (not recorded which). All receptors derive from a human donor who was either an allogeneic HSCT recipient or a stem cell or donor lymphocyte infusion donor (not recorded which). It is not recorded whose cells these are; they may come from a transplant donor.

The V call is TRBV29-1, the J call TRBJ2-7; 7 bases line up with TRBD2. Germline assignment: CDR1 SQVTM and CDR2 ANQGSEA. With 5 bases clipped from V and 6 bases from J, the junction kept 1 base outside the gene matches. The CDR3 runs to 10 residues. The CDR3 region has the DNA TGCAGCGTTTGGGGGGGCGAGCAGTACTTC. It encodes CSVWGGEQYF.

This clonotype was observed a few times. The CDR3 nucleotides are TGTGCCAGCAGTTTACGGACTTCCCCTGGAAACACCATATATTTT. It translates to CASSLRTSPGNTIYF. This chain joins TRBV27 and TRBJ1-3; D unresolved. V shed 2 bases and J shed 2 bases, with 10 bases lying between them. This CDR3 has 15 residues. CDR1 is MNHEY, CDR2 SMNVEV, per germline (reference sequence).

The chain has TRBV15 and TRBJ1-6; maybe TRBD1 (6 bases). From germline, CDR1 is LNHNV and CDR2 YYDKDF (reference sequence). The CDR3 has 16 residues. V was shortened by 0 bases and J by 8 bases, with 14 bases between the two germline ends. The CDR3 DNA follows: TGTGCCACCAGCAGAGATTGGCAGGGGTCCTATTCACCCCTCCACTTT. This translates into CATSRDWQGSYSPLHF.

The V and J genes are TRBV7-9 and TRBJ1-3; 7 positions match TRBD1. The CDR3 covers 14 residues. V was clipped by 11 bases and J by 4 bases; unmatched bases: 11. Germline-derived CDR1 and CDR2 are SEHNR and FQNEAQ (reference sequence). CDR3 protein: CAAAGGTVGNTIYF. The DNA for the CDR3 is TGTGCCGCCGCGGGCGGGACAGTAGGAAACACCATATATTTT.

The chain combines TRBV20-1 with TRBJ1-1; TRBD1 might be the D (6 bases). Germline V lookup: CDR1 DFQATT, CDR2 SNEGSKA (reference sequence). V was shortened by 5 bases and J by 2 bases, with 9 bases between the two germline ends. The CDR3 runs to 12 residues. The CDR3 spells CSARTANTEAFF. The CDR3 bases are TGCAGTGCTCGGACAGCCAACACTGAAGCTTTCTTT.

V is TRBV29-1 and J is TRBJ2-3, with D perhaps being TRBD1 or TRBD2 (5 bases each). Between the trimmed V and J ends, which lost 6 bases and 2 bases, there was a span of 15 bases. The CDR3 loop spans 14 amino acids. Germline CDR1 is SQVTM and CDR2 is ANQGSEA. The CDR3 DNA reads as TGCAGCGTGGGACGGAAGGTTTCCACAGATACGCAGTATTTT. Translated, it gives CSVGRKVSTDTQYF.

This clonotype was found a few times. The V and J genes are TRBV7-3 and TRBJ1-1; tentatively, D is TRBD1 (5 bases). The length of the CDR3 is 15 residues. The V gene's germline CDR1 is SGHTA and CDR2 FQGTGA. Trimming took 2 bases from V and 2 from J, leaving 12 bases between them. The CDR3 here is CASSLSPGLNTEAFF. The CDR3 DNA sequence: TGTGCCAGCAGCTTATCCCCAGGGCTAAACACTGAAGCTTTCTTT. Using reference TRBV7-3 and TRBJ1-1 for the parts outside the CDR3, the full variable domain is GAGVSQTPSNKVTEKGKYVELRCDPISGHTALYWYRQSLGQGPEFLIYFQGTGAADDSGLPNDRFFAVRPEGSVSTLKIQRTERGDSAVYLCASSLSPGLNTEAFFGQGTRLTVV.

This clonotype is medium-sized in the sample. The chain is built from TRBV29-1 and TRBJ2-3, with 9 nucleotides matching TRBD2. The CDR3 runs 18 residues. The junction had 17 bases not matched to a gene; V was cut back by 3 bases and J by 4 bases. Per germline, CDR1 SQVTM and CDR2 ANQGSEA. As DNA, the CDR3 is TGCAGCGTTGACCCCTACCTAGCCCCGGGACTAGCAGCAGATACGCAGTATTTT. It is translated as CSVDPYLAPGLAADTQYF.

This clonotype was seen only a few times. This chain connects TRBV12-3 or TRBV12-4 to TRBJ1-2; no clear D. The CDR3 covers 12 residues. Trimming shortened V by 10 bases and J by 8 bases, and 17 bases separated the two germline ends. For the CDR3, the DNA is TGTGCCAACCGGGGTCCTCCACAAGGCTACACCTTC. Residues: CANRGPPQGYTF.

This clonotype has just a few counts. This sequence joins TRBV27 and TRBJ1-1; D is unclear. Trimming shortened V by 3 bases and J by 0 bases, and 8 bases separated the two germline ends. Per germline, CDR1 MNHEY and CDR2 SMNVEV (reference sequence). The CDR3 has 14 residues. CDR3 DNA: TGTGCCAGCAGTTTCGACGGGATGAACACTGAAGCTTTCTTT. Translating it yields CASSFDGMNTEAFF.